This passage covers 8 T cell receptor beta chains from one sample sequenced in a study of OX40 agonist ivuxolimab in advanced cancers. Sequencing used immunoSEQ multiplex PCR; TCRdb keeps in-frame clones, though not all of them. The repertoire consists of some 75,000 clones, with approximately 81% occurring once and the leading ten covering roughly 2.1%. The specimen was CD4+ or CD8+ T cells sorted from blood, collected in a trial of the OX40 agonist ivuxolimab. Every receptor here comes from an adult with an advanced solid tumor such as melanoma, head and neck, liver or kidney cancer.

The CDR3 region has the DNA TGTGCCAGCAGTTTCGGGGACAGCTACGAGCAGTACTTC. It specifies CASSFGDSYEQYF. The chain is built from TRBV28 and TRBJ2-7; 7 bases are a match to TRBD1. Germline CDR1 MDHEN, CDR2 SYDVKM. The CDR3 loop spans 13 amino acids. The ends lost 3 bases at V and 3 bases at J; junction bases unmatched: 2.

V is TRBV4-2 and J is TRBJ1-1; tentative D call: TRBD1 (5 bases). In germline, CDR1 is LGHNA, CDR2 YNFKEQ. This CDR3 has 16 amino acids. The ends were cut back, 4 bases at V and 0 bases at J, with 15 bases in the middle. The CDR3 nucleotides read TGTGCCAGCAGCCGAGTGGGGGAGGGTATGAACACTGAAGCTTTCTTT. It encodes CASSRVGEGMNTEAFF.

The chain combines TRBV19 with TRBJ2-1, with 10 bases fitting TRBD2. There are 16 residues in the CDR3. The germline V gene has CDR1 LNHDA and CDR2 SQIVND (reference sequence). With 4 bases clipped from V and 7 bases from J, the junction kept 10 bases outside the gene matches. In DNA form, the CDR3 reads TGTGCCAGTAGTAGGAGCAGCGGGGGGGCTTTGAATGAGCAGTTCTTC. Translation gives CASSRSSGGALNEQFF.

The rearrangement uses TRBV12-5 and TRBJ1-1; the D is unclear. Trimming shortened V by 6 bases and J by 7 bases, and 9 bases separated the two germline ends. The length of the CDR3 is 11 residues. Germline V gene data show CDR1 as LGHNT and CDR2 as FRNRAP. The CDR3 DNA reads TGTGCTAGTGGCCTCGGATTTGAAGCTTTCTTT. It codes for CASGLGFEAFF.

The V gene is TRBV19, the J gene TRBJ2-7; D is tentatively TRBD1 or TRBD2 (5 bases each). The CDR3 consists of 14 residues. Deletions cut 4 bases from V and 2 bases from J, with 12 bases between. Looked up from germline, CDR1 is LNHDA and CDR2 is SQIVND (reference sequence). In DNA, the CDR3 is TGTGCCAGTAGTACGGGGACGGAGACCTACGAGCAGTACTTC. Translated, it gives CASSTGTETYEQYF.

This chain connects TRBV6-5 to TRBJ1-2; D is undetermined. V was trimmed by 0 bases and J by 4 bases, leaving 9 bases between them. Germline loops: CDR1 MNHEY, CDR2 SVGAGI. This CDR3 comprises 14 residues. In nucleotides, the CDR3 is TGTGCCAGCAGTTACTCGTACTCGGCCTATGGCTACACCTTC. Its protein product is CASSYSYSAYGYTF.

In this sample, this clone turned up once. This rearrangement joins TRBV27 to TRBJ2-3; possibly TRBD1 for D (5 bases). In germline, CDR1 is MNHEY, CDR2 SMNVEV (reference sequence). The length of the CDR3 is 14 residues. V was trimmed by 6 bases and J by 1 base, leaving 11 bases between them. The CDR3, as DNA: TGTGCCAGCAGCAGGGAAACTCGCACAGATACGCAGTATTTT. Amino acids: CASSRETRTDTQYF.

This clone was detected once. The chain joins TRBV7-6 to TRBJ2-2; maybe TRBD1 (5 bases). This CDR3 comprises 15 residues. CDR1 is SGHVS and CDR2 is FNYEAQ in the germline V gene. Trimming removed 2 bases at V and 1 base at J, with 8 bases between. As DNA, the CDR3 is TGTGCCAGCAGCTTAAGCACAGGGAACACCGGGGAGCTGTTTTTT. It is translated as CASSLSTGNTGELFF.